The 26 T cell receptor beta chains given below trace back to one sample, sequenced in a study of cytomegalovirus exposure and HLA in healthy donors. In the PCR, 60 Vbeta and 13 Jbeta primers were used. Clones were read by immunoSEQ multiplex PCR, and TCRdb kept only the in-frame ones, dropping some. Here the sample spans about 160,000 clones, around 84% being singletons. Sample: PBMCs. These receptor sequences come from a woman aged 40 to 55 in good health and CMV-seronegative.

In its sample, this clone was seen a few times. The V gene is TRBV14, the J gene TRBJ1-1; 7 bases align to TRBD1. The germline CDR1 and CDR2 sequences are SGHDN and FVKESK. Trimming at V came to 0 bases and at J to 8 bases, leaving 9 bases not matched to a gene. The CDR3 spans 15 residues. This CDR3 is CASSQDRRQGSEAFF. The DNA of the CDR3 is TGTGCCAGCAGCCAAGATCGCAGACAGGGCTCCGAAGCTTTCTTT.

The J gene is TRBJ1-2, the V gene TRBV7-8, with TRBD1 matching over 8 bases. The trim removed 5 bases at V and 4 bases at J, leaving 9 bases unmatched. Germline loops: CDR1 SGHVS, CDR2 FQNEAQ. The length of the CDR3 is 15 residues. The CDR3 spells CASSPRTGLGYGYTF. Written as DNA, the CDR3 is TGTGCCAGCAGCCCGAGGACAGGGCTAGGCTATGGCTACACCTTC.

The rearrangement uses TRBV7-8 and TRBJ2-5; 11 nucleotides agree with TRBD2. The germline CDR1 and CDR2 sequences are SGHVS and FQNEAQ. The CDR3 extends over 18 amino acids. V lost 1 base and J lost 1; bases outside the gene matches: 8. The CDR3 sequence: CASSLVRASGGTQETQYF. The DNA of the CDR3 is TGTGCCAGCAGCTTAGTTCGCGCTAGCGGGGGGACCCAAGAGACCCAGTACTTC.

The DNA for the CDR3 is TGTGCCAGCAGCTTAGTACCCAGGGGGCACACTGAAGCTTTCTTT. This encodes CASSLVPRGHTEAFF. The rearrangement joins TRBV11-2 to TRBJ1-1; 8 positions agree with TRBD1. There are 15 residues in the CDR3. J was trimmed by 3 bases and V by 1 base; bases with no gene match: 4. Germline V gene sequence: CDR1 SGHAT, CDR2 FQNNGV.

The rearrangement uses TRBV10-1 and TRBJ2-3, with a possible D match to TRBD1 (5 bases). CDR1 is WNHNN, CDR2 SYGVQD, per germline (reference sequence). Between the trimmed V and J ends, which lost 9 bases and 1 base, there was a span of 14 bases. The CDR3 is 14 amino acids. The CDR3: CARTGRIGTDTQYF. DNA of the CDR3: TGCGCCAGAACAGGACGGATAGGCACAGATACGCAGTATTTT.

This chain uses TRBV6-5 with TRBJ2-2; 7 nucleotides line up with TRBD1. Germline CDR1 MNHEY, CDR2 SVGAGI. CDR3 size: 14 residues. V lost 6 bases to trimming and J lost 8 bases; unmatched junction nucleotides: 9. The CDR3 region has the DNA TGTGCCAGCAGGACCCCAGGGGGAGTGGGGGAGCTGTTTTTT. Amino acids: CASRTPGGVGELFF.

This chain connects TRBV28 to TRBJ2-6; the match to TRBD1 covers 8 bases. The trim removed 5 bases at V and 2 bases at J, leaving 5 bases unmatched. Germline V gives CDR1 MDHEN, CDR2 SYDVKM. The CDR3 runs to 16 residues. The chain's CDR3 is CASSAGGFTGANVLTF. CDR3 DNA: TGTGCCAGCAGTGCAGGGGGCTTTACTGGGGCCAACGTCCTGACTTTC.

This chain uses TRBV6-5 with TRBJ1-1; no clear D. Trimming removed 0 bases from V and 4 bases from J, with 9 bases in between. The CDR3 runs to 14 residues. The germline V gene has CDR1 MNHEY and CDR2 SVGAGI. DNA of the CDR3: TGTGCCAGCAGTTACTCGGAGGGAATCACTGAAGCTTTCTTT. This encodes CASSYSEGITEAFF.

A few counts support this clone. The rearrangement links TRBV4-3 to TRBJ1-6; 9 nucleotides align to TRBD1. V shed 1 base and J 7 bases; nucleotides not matched to a gene: 5. The CDR3 sequence is 16 residues long. Germline values: CDR1 LGHNA, CDR2 YSLEER. In DNA form, the CDR3 reads TGCGCCAGCAGCCAAGGGACAGGGGCCGGGAATTCACCCCTCCACTTT. Translated, it gives CASSQGTGAGNSPLHF.

A remark on this clone: Its ends do not fully match the called genes, so a read error is possible. This rearrangement joins TRBV7-9 to TRBJ1-2; a possible D gene is TRBD1 (6 bases). This CDR3 has 12 amino acids. Germline V gives CDR1 SEHNR, CDR2 FQNEAQ (reference sequence). CDR3 in amino acids: CSSRPDSYGYTF. Written as DNA, the CDR3 is TGTTCCAGCAGGCCGGACAGCTATGGCTACACCTTC. Full variable domain (missing parts from reference TRBV7-9 and TRBJ1-2): DTGVSQNPRHKITKRGQNVTFRCDPISEHNRLYWYRQTLGQGPEFLTYFQNEAQLEKSRLLSDRFSAERPKGSFSTLEIQRTEQGDSAMYLCSSRPDSYGYTFGSGTRLTVV.

The chain combines TRBV5-1 with TRBJ1-1; no clear D gene. Trimming took 0 bases from V and 11 from J, leaving 14 bases between them. CDR3 length equals 13 residues. CDR1 is SGHRS and CDR2 is YFSETQ in the germline V gene. CDR3 bases: TGCGCCAGCAGCTTGGAGCAGGTCAAAGTGGCTTTCTTT. This translates into CASSLEQVKVAFF.

The rearrangement uses TRBV19 and TRBJ1-5; TRBD1 matches at 9 bases. V was clipped by 7 bases and J by 6 bases; unmatched bases: 10. The germline CDR1 and CDR2 sequences are LNHDA and SQIVND (reference sequence). The CDR3 sequence is 15 residues long. As DNA, the CDR3 is TGTGCCAGTAAGAGAGGCGGGACAGGGATTCAGCCCCAGCATTTT. Translation gives CASKRGGTGIQPQHF.

This clone appeared a few times. The chain carries TRBV28 and TRBJ1-1; D gene ambiguous. The CDR3 has 14 amino acids. Germline values: CDR1 MDHEN, CDR2 SYDVKM. Trimming removed 6 bases at V and 0 bases at J, with 11 bases between. CDR3 coding DNA: TGTGCCAGCAGAGAAAGTAACATGAACACTGAAGCTTTCTTT. Encoded protein: CASRESNMNTEAFF.

This sequence joins TRBV2 and TRBJ1-2; D possibly corresponds to TRBD1 (6 bases). In germline, CDR1 is SNHLY, CDR2 FYNNEI. This CDR3 region has 13 residues. Between the trimmed V and J ends, which lost 1 base and 3 bases, there was a span of 6 bases. CDR3 DNA sequence: TGTGCCAGCAGTGAAGGGACAGACTATGGCTACACCTTC. The encoded protein is CASSEGTDYGYTF.

The V gene is TRBV6-6, the J gene TRBJ1-2; perhaps TRBD1 as D (6 bases). V lost 0 bases to trimming and J lost 5 bases, with 7 bases between them. Germline V CDR1 and CDR2: MNHNY, SVGAGI (reference sequence). CDR3 size: 13 residues. The DNA of the CDR3 is TGTGCCAGCAGTTACTCCGGGACATATGGCTACACCTTC. It translates to CASSYSGTYGYTF.

This clone was seen only a few times. V and J are TRBV6-1 and TRBJ1-5; the match to TRBD1 covers 7 bases. CDR1 and CDR2 from the germline V gene are MNHNS and SASEGT. This CDR3 is 14 amino acids long. With 4 bases clipped from V and 5 bases from J, the junction kept 5 bases outside the gene matches. CDR3 loop: CASSGLDRDQPQHF. The CDR3 DNA follows: TGTGCCAGCAGTGGACTAGACAGGGATCAGCCCCAGCATTTT.

The gene calls are TRBV9 and TRBJ2-3, with D possibly TRBD2 on 7 matching bases. Looked up from germline, CDR1 is SGDLS and CDR2 is YYNGEE. Trimming left V 6 bases short and J 7 bases short, with 18 bases between. There are 14 residues in the CDR3. CDR3 bases: TGTGCCAGCAACCAACGGGGGGCCCTAAATACGCAGTATTTT. Residues: CASNQRGALNTQYF.

The V call is TRBV6-6, the J call TRBJ2-3; 13 bases map to TRBD2. V lost 6 bases and J lost 6; bases outside the gene matches: 9. The CDR3 length is 16 residues. The V gene's germline CDR1 is MNHNY and CDR2 SVGAGI (reference sequence). The CDR3 nucleotides are TGTGCCAGCAGACAAGGACTAGCGGGGGCCGGGGATACGCAGTATTTT. Translating it yields CASRQGLAGAGDTQYF.

The table lists this clone with a count of one. V gene TRBV29-1 combines with J gene TRBJ2-3, with D perhaps TRBD1 (6 bases). V lost 7 bases and J lost 4, with 12 bases in between. Germline-derived CDR1 and CDR2 are SQVTM and ANQGSEA. There are 12 residues in the CDR3. The CDR3 region is CSARTAADTQYF. The CDR3 DNA reads as TGCAGCGCCCGGACAGCAGCAGATACGCAGTATTTT.

This clone appeared once. The genes are TRBV28 and TRBJ1-5; 9 bases are a match to TRBD1. V was pared by 3 bases and J by 5 bases, with 2 bases of the junction left unmatched. Germline V gene sequence: CDR1 MDHEN, CDR2 SYDVKM. CDR3 length: 14 amino acids. The CDR3 protein is CASSFTGGYQPQHF. DNA for the CDR3: TGTGCCAGCAGTTTCACAGGGGGCTATCAGCCCCAGCATTTT.

This chain uses TRBV27 with TRBJ2-1; D might be TRBD2 (7 bases). The V end was cut by 6 bases, the J end by 5 bases, with 23 bases between. CDR1 is MNHEY, CDR2 SMNVEV, per germline (reference sequence). The CDR3 covers 17 residues. CDR3 loop: CASSLLFGGPRNNEQFF. The CDR3 DNA reads TGTGCCAGCAGCCTACTCTTCGGGGGGCCCCGAAACAATGAGCAGTTCTTC.

This clone was detected only a few times. The CDR3 region has the DNA TGTGCCAGCAGTCTGGAGGGATATGGCTACACCTTC. Translated, it gives CASSLEGYGYTF. The genes are TRBV2 and TRBJ1-2, with D uncertain. The CDR3 spans 12 residues. Germline V gene lookup returns CDR1 SNHLY and CDR2 FYNNEI. The V and J ends lost 5 bases and 5 bases respectively, with 9 bases between them. Variable domain in full (rest from reference TRBV2 and TRBJ1-2): EPEVTQTPSHQVTQMGQEVILRCVPISNHLYFYWYRQILGQKVEFLVSFYNNEISEKSEIFDDQFSVERPDGSNFTLKIRSTKLEDSAMYFCASSLEGYGYTFGSGTRLTVV.

The V call is TRBV7-7, the J call TRBJ1-1; tentatively, D is TRBD1 (5 bases). Per the germline V gene, CDR1 is SSHAT and CDR2 is FNYEAQ (reference sequence). Between the trimmed V and J ends, which lost 1 base and 4 bases, there was a span of 13 bases. CDR3 length: 15 amino acids. The chain's CDR3 is CASSLGGGEATEAFF. CDR3 nucleotides: TGTGCCAGCAGCTTAGGGGGCGGGGAGGCCACTGAAGCTTTCTTT.

The rearrangement uses TRBV2 and TRBJ1-6; D not certain. Between the trimmed V and J ends, which lost 6 bases and 6 bases, there was a span of 6 bases. Per the germline V gene, CDR1 is SNHLY and CDR2 is FYNNEI. The CDR3 has 12 amino acids. CDR3 amino acids: CASRSRNSPLHF. CDR3 DNA: TGTGCCAGCAGATCTCGTAATTCACCCCTCCACTTT. The full variable domain, its missing parts supplied by reference TRBV2 and TRBJ1-6, is EPEVTQTPSHQVTQMGQEVILRCVPISNHLYFYWYRQILGQKVEFLVSFYNNEISEKSEIFDDQFSVERPDGSNFTLKIRSTKLEDSAMYFCASRSRNSPLHFGNGTRLTVT.

The sample holds one count of this clone. The rearrangement uses TRBV5-1 and TRBJ2-3, with 10 positions matching TRBD1. This CDR3 contains 15 residues. V gave up 3 bases and J gave up 7 bases; unmatched junction bases: 8. CDR1 SGHRS and CDR2 YFSETQ come from the germline V gene. The CDR3 nucleotides read TGCGCCAGCAGCTCCCCTGACAGGGGGCGTAATACGCAGTATTTT. This codes for CASSSPDRGRNTQYF.

This chain uses TRBV21-1 with TRBJ1-2. TRBV21-1 is a recognized pseudogene. The CDR3 is 12 amino acids. The CDR3 loop is CASRGGYYGYTF. DNA of the CDR3: TGTGCCAGCAGAGGCGGCTACTATGGCTACACCTTC.